This TCR beta chain comes out of a study of patients and donors after allogeneic stem cell transplantation. This CDR3 is 17 amino acids long. Germline trimming cut 3 bases from V and 1 base from J; bases unmatched to any gene: 4. TCRdb reprocessed the RT-PCR reads via MiXCR and lists one record per CDR3 protein. The table lists 400,000 to 450,000 distinct CDR3 sequences, 16% of them singletons. This clonotype was seen only a few times. The receptor was isolated from a human donor who was either an allogeneic HSCT recipient or a stem cell or donor lymphocyte infusion donor (not recorded which). It is not recorded whose cells these are; they may come from a transplant donor. The specimen sequenced was blood, either unsorted or a sorted T cell fraction (not recorded which). The chain uses TRBV12-3 or TRBV12-4 and TRBJ2-2, with TRBD2 identical over 11 bases. CDR3 sequence: CASSLSSGGWNTGELFF. Written as DNA, the CDR3 is TGTGCCAGCAGTTTGTCTAGCGGGGGGTGGAACACCGGGGAGCTGTTTTTT.